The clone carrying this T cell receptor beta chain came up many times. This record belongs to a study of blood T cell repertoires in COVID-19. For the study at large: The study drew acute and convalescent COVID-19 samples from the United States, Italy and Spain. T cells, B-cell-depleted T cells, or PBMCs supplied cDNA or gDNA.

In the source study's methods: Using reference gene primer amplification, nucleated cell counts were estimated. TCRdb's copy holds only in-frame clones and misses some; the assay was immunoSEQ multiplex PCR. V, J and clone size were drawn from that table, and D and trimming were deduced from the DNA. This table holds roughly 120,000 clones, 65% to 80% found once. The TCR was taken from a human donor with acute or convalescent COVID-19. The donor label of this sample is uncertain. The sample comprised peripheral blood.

The CDR3 reads CASGGTGFESPLHF. The CDR3 region has the DNA TGTGCTAGTGGTGGGACAGGGTTTGAGTCACCCCTCCACTTT. The chain combines TRBV12-5 with TRBJ1-6; 9 bases map to TRBD1. After removal of 5 bases from V and 10 bases from J, the junction contained 6 bases not matched to a gene. CDR3 length: 14 amino acids. Per germline, CDR1 LGHNT and CDR2 FRNRAP.